The subject of this entry is one TCR beta chain. Germline-derived CDR1 and CDR2 are SGHRS and YFSETQ. The CDR3 runs to 13 residues. Trimming removed 2 bases from V and 4 bases from J; junction bases left unmatched: 2. This sample is part of a study of PD-L1 blockade in urothelial cancer. TCRdb's table, derived via immunoSEQ multiplex PCR, lists solely in-frame clones and lacks some. The table includes about 56,000 clones, about 82% detected once. The clonotype was recovered from a man aged 50-60 years with urothelial cancer. The source material was PBMCs, sampled around atezolizumab (anti-PD-L1) treatment. The chain is built from TRBV5-1 and TRBJ1-1, with 7 bases matching TRBD1. CDR3 sequence: CASSLGGFTEAFF. In DNA, the CDR3 is TGCGCCAGCAGCTTAGGGGGCTTCACTGAAGCTTTCTTT.